These T cell receptor beta chains were read from a single sample in a study of vaccination and CD4 T cells after COVID-19. MiXCR, run by TCRdb on the PCR reads, gives a single entry per CDR3 protein. The table shows 15,000 to 17,000 distinct CDR3 sequences, with 66% occurring only once. The sequencing used CD4+ T cells from blood, collected after SARS-CoV-2 vaccination. These receptors were taken from a human donor who had recovered from COVID-19. Both conserved end residues are part of each CDR3. A D gene is named only where the DNA matches it firmly. The listing skips clone size in some rows; elsewhere it reads once, few, many or a size class.

D	size	V	J	DNA	CDR3
-	-	TRBV7-3	TRBJ2-5	TGTGCCAGCAGCTCACAGGGCGGAGAGACCCAGTACTTC	CASSSQGGETQYF
-	-	TRBV24-1	TRBJ2-3	TGTGCCACCAGTCGAGTTAGCACAGATACGCAGTATTTT	CATSRVSTDTQYF
-	-	TRBV28	TRBJ2-3	TGTGCCAGCAAAAAGCGTCTTTCAGATACGCAGTATTTT	CASKKRLSDTQYF
-	-	TRBV7-2	TRBJ1-2	TGTGCCAGCAGCCGACCTGGGGGGTCCTATGGCTACACCTTC	CASSRPGGSYGYTF
-	few	TRBV10-1	TRBJ2-3	TGCGCCAGCAGTGAACAGCGGAGCACAGATACGCAGTATTTT	CASSEQRSTDTQYF
-	-	TRBV30	TRBJ2-5	TGTGCCTGGAGTGTATTTGGAGAGACCCAGTACTTC	CAWSVFGETQYF
-	-	TRBV27	TRBJ1-4	TGTGCCAGCAGTTTGAGGGGGACTAATGAAAAACTGTTTTTT	CASSLRGTNEKLFF
-	-	TRBV20-1	TRBJ1-1	TGCAGTGCAACTACAGGGTCCCCTATGAACACTGAAGCTTTCTTT	CSATTGSPMNTEAFF
-	-	TRBV6-2/TRBV6-3	TRBJ1-1	TGTGCCAGCAGCCCCGGGGGGAACACTGAAGCTTTCTTT	CASSPGGNTEAFF
-	-	TRBV27	TRBJ1-1	TGTGCCAGCAGCCCAATGCCCAGGGGTGGTGGCACTGAAGCTTTCTTT	CASSPMPRGGGTEAFF
TRBD2	once	TRBV20-1	TRBJ2-3	TGCAGTGTCCTAGCGGGTGGTGGAGATACGCAGTATTTT	CSVLAGGGDTQYF
TRBD1	-	TRBV10-2	TRBJ2-7	TGCGCCAGCAGTGCCGTCCCCGGGACAGGGTCCTACGAGCAGTACTTC	CASSAVPGTGSYEQYF
-	-	TRBV5-1	TRBJ1-5	TGCGCCAGCAGCTTGGAGGGGGGGTCGGGTCAGCCCCAGCATTTT	CASSLEGGSGQPQHF
TRBD1	-	TRBV28	TRBJ1-1	TGTGCCAGCAGTTTATTGGCCCCAAGTAGGACAGGGAACACTGAAGCTTTCTTT	CASSLLAPSRTGNTEAFF
-	-	TRBV28	TRBJ2-7	TGTGCCAGCAGTTTAAGTGGGAGCCTTTCCTACGAGCAGTACTTC	CASSLSGSLSYEQYF
TRBD2	-	TRBV4-1	TRBJ2-7	TGCGCCAGCAGCCAAGAGTACAGGCTAGCGGGAAGTAACGAGCAGTACTTC	CASSQEYRLAGSNEQYF
-	-	TRBV5-5	TRBJ1-5	TGTGCCAGCAGCTCTTATGGGGGGAATCAGCCCCAGCATTTT	CASSSYGGNQPQHF